The 7 T cell receptor beta chains in this list originate from one sample, sequenced in a study of cytomegalovirus exposure and HLA in healthy donors. The PCR employed 60 Vbeta primers together with 13 Jbeta primers. Sequencing used immunoSEQ multiplex PCR; TCRdb keeps in-frame clones, though not all of them. Seen here are about 110,000 clones, approximately 70% observed once, and the top ten hold roughly 0.76%. Sequencing used PBMCs. These receptors were collected from a boy younger than 18 in good health and CMV-seronegative.

CDR3 sequence reads: CASSPLGSDTQYF. CDR3 DNA sequence: TGTGCCAGCAGCCCCCTCGGGTCAGATACGCAGTATTTT. V is TRBV9 and J is TRBJ2-3; no firm D call. Germline V gene sequence: CDR1 SGDLS, CDR2 YYNGEE. V lost 4 bases and J lost 4, with 10 bases in between. The CDR3 consists of 13 residues.

This clone was detected a few times. The chain links TRBV19 to TRBJ1-4; 7 bases fit TRBD1. CDR1 is LNHDA and CDR2 is SQIVND in the germline V gene (reference sequence). The ends lost 8 bases at V and 6 bases at J; junction bases unmatched: 6. The CDR3 loop spans 13 amino acids. The CDR3 DNA reads as TGTGCCAGTCTAGGGGGCGCGGATGAAAAACTGTTTTTT. This gives the protein CASLGGADEKLFF.

With regard to this clone: An end of the junction does not agree with germline; a read error may underlie this. The V call is TRBV5-6, the J call TRBJ2-1; the match to TRBD2 covers 7 bases. This CDR3 comprises 14 residues. The germline V gene has CDR1 SGHDT and CDR2 YYEEEE. CDR3 nucleotide sequence: TGTGCCAGCAGCTTCGCTAGCGGCTACTATGAGCAGTTCTTC. Its protein product is CASSFASGYYEQFF.

CDR3 nucleotide sequence: TGTGCCAGCAGTTCGGTAGGGGTTGATTCCTACGAGCAGTACTTC. Translating it yields CASSSVGVDSYEQYF. V usage is TRBV28 and J usage is TRBJ2-7, with TRBD1 as a possible D gene (5 bases). Trimming took off 4 bases at V and 1 base at J, with 14 bases between the two ends. The V gene's germline CDR1 is MDHEN and CDR2 SYDVKM. The CDR3 sequence is 15 residues long.

V is TRBV28 and J is TRBJ1-2; 8 bases are a match to TRBD1. The germline gives CDR1 MDHEN, CDR2 SYDVKM. J lost 6 bases, V lost 4 bases, and 7 bases had no gene match. The CDR3 consists of 14 residues. The DNA for the CDR3 is TGTGCCAGCAGTTCACTCTTGACAGGGGATGGCTACACCTTC. It encodes CASSSLLTGDGYTF.

The chain couples TRBV6-5 to TRBJ2-3; the D is unclear. CDR3 length: 13 residues. Trimming took 7 bases from V and 1 from J, leaving 9 bases between them. Per the germline V gene, CDR1 is MNHEY and CDR2 is SVGAGI. CDR3 sequence: CASTAAGTDTQYF. DNA for the CDR3: TGTGCCAGCACAGCCGCGGGCACAGATACGCAGTATTTT.

Only a few counts were recorded for this clone. The J gene is TRBJ1-5, the V gene TRBV10-3; maybe TRBD1 (5 bases). Trimming cost V 2 bases and J 6 bases, with 11 bases left between them. The CDR3 runs 14 residues. Looked up from germline, CDR1 is ENHRY and CDR2 is SYGVKD. CDR3 amino acids: CAISEQGAGQPQHF. As DNA, the CDR3 is TGTGCCATCAGTGAGCAAGGGGCAGGTCAGCCCCAGCATTTT.